This T cell receptor (beta chain) emerged from a study of technical replicates of blood from a handful of donors. The CDR3 has 11 amino acids. Germline V CDR1 and CDR2: LGHNT, FRNRAP. V was pared by 2 bases and J by 9 bases, with 7 bases between. Repertoires were generated with immunoSEQ multiplex PCR, while TCRdb's copy carries only in-frame clones and drops some. The repertoire holds fewer than 70,000 clones, roughly 86% seen once, with approximately 5.9% in the top ten. The clonotype comes from a human donor in good health. Some clones in this sample may be carry-over from other donors' samples. V gene TRBV12-5 combines with J gene TRBJ1-2; D ambiguous. Sequenced input: PBMCs. This CDR3 is CASGLYFSYTF. The CDR3 DNA is TGTGCTAGTGGTTTGTACTTTAGCTACACCTTC.